A single TCR beta chain is shown here with its context. Its antigen is unknown. This sample was taken from a study of T cell repertoires in cytomegalovirus infection. Study-wide context: Recently described HLA-C-restricted plus well-studied HLA-B-restricted CMV epitopes were used. The study's findings and limits: Clonotype analysis showed dominance of the ex vivo response by HLA-C-restricted CMV-specific TCR beta clonotypes. Of the TCR beta families, the public ones yielded a cumulative frequency that identified carriers of CMV plus the relevant HLA.

V lost 5 bases to trimming and J lost 2 bases, with 12 bases between them. The germline gives CDR1 SGHDN, CDR2 FVKESK. The CDR3 totals 14 residues. TCRdb redid the calling of the reads with MiXCR, one entry per CDR3 protein. Among around 770,000 distinct CDR3 sequences, roughly 29% were seen once, and the ten largest hold around 13%. Source: cultured CD8+ T cells from PBMCs, taken from culture after CMV antigen stimulation. This TCR came from a human donor in good health (CMV status not recorded). Some clones in this sample may be carry-over from other donors' samples. The rearrangement joins TRBV14 to TRBJ1-2, with D unresolved. This chain's CDR3 is CASSSNSWNYGYTF. The CDR3, as DNA: TGTGCCAGCAGCTCAAACAGCTGGAACTATGGCTACACCTTC.